The subject of this entry is one T cell receptor (beta chain). Its antigen is not known. These data belong to a study of immune evolution from preneoplasia to lung adenocarcinoma. Study as a whole: HLA loss of heterozygosity: 6% to 7.5% AIS, about 15% MIA, roughly 30% ADC, none AAH.

Trimming removed 8 bases at V and 2 bases at J, with 11 bases between. CDR1 and CDR2 (germline): LNHDA, SQIVND (reference sequence). The CDR3 is made up of 13 amino acids. The protocol was immunoSEQ multiplex PCR, while the TCRdb copy is restricted to in-frame clones and leaves out a portion. The profile shows some 9,000 clones, approximately 75% of them singletons. After pathologic assessment, macro-dissection selected premalignant or tumor cells for extraction. Study results and caveats: Normal lung had highest clonality; later lesions appeared denser, more diverse.

The rearrangement uses TRBV19 and TRBJ2-3, with D unclear. The sequencing sample was made of FFPE lung adenocarcinoma in situ tissue. This receptor was taken from an older person with lung adenocarcinoma. CDR3 residues: CASGNIDTDTQYF. The CDR3 region has the DNA TGTGCCAGTGGCAACATAGACACAGATACGCAGTATTTT.